The TCR beta chain described here comes from a study of T-cell reconstitution after alpha-beta-depleted transplantation in children. Broader study findings: Fresh T-cell production supplied most of the T-cell counts and diversity seen one year after transplant. About two months after transplant, alpha-beta T cells reportedly came from several hundred expanded graft clones. Day-60 TCRbeta diversity that was high in some patients was derived from surviving recipient T cells and thymic progenitors.

Preparation of the TCRbeta library used unique molecular identifiers. TCRdb passed the PCR reads through MiXCR, listing each CDR3 protein once. Here the sample spans fewer than 700,000 distinct CDR3 sequences, over 10% being singletons. The V gene lost 6 bases and the J gene lost 0 bases, with 9 bases spanning the gap. This CDR3 is 12 amino acids long. Per germline, CDR1 DFQATT and CDR2 SNEGSKA (reference sequence). Details on this clonotype: Its antigen is unidentified.

The sample in question was PBMCs, mostly from graft donor cells, obtained 360 days after TCRalphabeta/CD19-depleted stem cell transplant. The chain is built from TRBV20-1 and TRBJ2-7; possibly TRBD1 for D (5 bases). The sequence was collected from a male patient younger than 18 who had a stem cell transplant for acute myeloid leukemia, so the T cells may come from the graft donor. The chain's CDR3 is CSAHRSSYEQYF. In nucleotides, the CDR3 is TGCAGTGCCCACAGGAGCTCCTACGAGCAGTACTTC.